This TCR beta chain stems from a study of OX40 agonist ivuxolimab in advanced cancers. About the study: Hepatocellular carcinoma, melanoma, renal cell or head and neck cancer affected the dose-escalation patients.

Study observations and caveats: Certain nonresponding patients likewise had low normalized T-cell clonal expansion. Individuals who were partial responders at 0.1-3.0 mg/kg had clonal expansion that ranked among the lowest. Antigen specificity of clonally expanded peripheral T cells was not established.

This CDR3 spans 13 amino acids. V was cut by 7 bases and J by 4 bases, with 13 bases left in between. Per germline, CDR1 MNHNS and CDR2 SASEGT. A note on this clone: As yet, its antigen is unknown.

TCRdb's copy holds only in-frame clones and misses some; the assay was immunoSEQ multiplex PCR. The sample yields around 90,000 clones, approximately 90% seen once. The chain links TRBV6-1 to TRBJ1-2, with unresolved D. The specimen comprised CD4+ or CD8+ T cells sorted from blood, sampled in a trial of the OX40 agonist ivuxolimab. The origin of this receptor is an adult with an advanced solid tumor such as melanoma, head and neck, liver or kidney cancer. The CDR3 spells CASIDGSLYGYTF. Written as DNA, the CDR3 is TGTGCCAGCATAGATGGCAGCCTCTATGGCTACACCTTC.